The 23 T cell receptor beta chains listed next were all sequenced from one sample in a study of human T cells and chemical hapten exposure. The time point denotes: patch test 2, 6 weeks after DPC sensitization. The sample's treatment: therapeutic diphenylcyclopropenone sensitization with weekly scalp DPC. TCRdb called the RACE reads again in MiXCR, with one record for every CDR3 protein. The sample carries tens of thousands of distinct CDR3 sequences, 6.5% to 8% recorded once. The sample here was whole blood, taken in connection with sensitization to the hapten diphenylcyclopropenone (DPC). These receptors originate from a woman aged 25-40 years with alopecia areata. Some clones in this sample may be carry-over from other donors' samples.

This clonotype was counted many times. This chain connects TRBV4-2 to TRBJ2-3, with D perhaps assigned TRBD1 or TRBD2 (5 bases each). In germline, CDR1 is LGHNA, CDR2 YNFKEQ. V was clipped by 5 bases and J by 3 bases, with 21 bases between them. The CDR3 contains 17 residues. CDR3 amino acids: CASSSTRAGKGTDTQYF. CDR3 DNA sequence: TGTGCCAGCAGCTCCACCAGGGCGGGTAAGGGAACAGATACGCAGTATTTT.

The sample holds many counts of this clonotype. This chain joins TRBV2 and TRBJ1-2; D gene ambiguous. V was pared by 7 bases and J by 5 bases, with 11 bases between. CDR1 and CDR2 from the germline V gene are SNHLY and FYNNEI. CDR3 length: 12 residues. The CDR3 sequence: CASTSDNYGYTF. The CDR3 nucleotides are TGTGCCAGCACGTCAGACAATTATGGCTACACCTTC. Filled out from reference TRBV2 and TRBJ1-2, the complete variable domain reads EPEVTQTPSHQVTQMGQEVILRCVPISNHLYFYWYRQILGQKVEFLVSFYNNEISEKSEIFDDQFSVERPDGSNFTLKIRSTKLEDSAMYFCASTSDNYGYTFGSGTRLTVV.

The J gene is TRBJ2-5, the V gene TRBV5-4; TRBD1 matches 9 bases. The CDR3 runs 14 residues. The junction had 5 bases not matched to a gene; V was cut back by 4 bases and J by 4 bases. Germline lookup yields CDR1 SGHNT and CDR2 YYREEE (reference sequence). The chain's CDR3 is CASSQGQGRETQYF. The CDR3 nucleotides are TGTGCCAGCAGCCAGGGACAGGGACGAGAGACCCAGTACTTC.

This clonotype has ten or more counts. J is TRBJ1-4 and V is TRBV19; D is possibly TRBD1 (6 bases). Trimming removed 3 bases from V and 8 bases from J, with 13 bases in between. The CDR3 totals 14 residues. The germline V gene has CDR1 LNHDA and CDR2 SQIVND (reference sequence). The chain's CDR3 is CASSMPGAGEKLFF. The DNA of the CDR3 is TGTGCCAGTAGTATGCCAGGGGCCGGGGAAAAACTGTTTTTT.

CDR3 coding DNA: TGCAGCGTTGTTTGGGATACGCAGTATTTT. It yields the protein CSVVWDTQYF. This chain links TRBV29-1 with TRBJ2-3; D not resolved. Germline CDR1 SQVTM, CDR2 ANQGSEA. This CDR3 is 10 amino acids long. Trimming removed 4 bases at V and 6 bases at J, with 5 bases between.

This clonotype was counted between two and nine times. The rearrangement links TRBV3-1 to TRBJ2-7; D gene ambiguous. With 1 base removed from V and 3 bases from J, the gap between germline ends came to 10 bases. Germline lookup yields CDR1 LGHDT and CDR2 YNNKEL (reference sequence). CDR3 length: 14 residues. CDR3 region: CASSQGMAYYEQYF. The CDR3 bases are TGTGCCAGCAGCCAAGGGATGGCCTACTACGAGCAGTACTTC.

This clonotype showed up many times. The J gene is TRBJ2-7, the V gene TRBV12-3 or TRBV12-4; 10 bases fit TRBD2. The V gene end was trimmed by 6 bases and the J gene end by 3 bases; junction bases not matched to a gene: 2. The CDR3 has 13 amino acids. The CDR3 sequence is CASRTSGHYEQYF. CDR3 in DNA: TGTGCCAGCAGGACTAGCGGGCACTACGAGCAGTACTTC.

In its sample, this clonotype was seen a few times. This chain links TRBV4-2 with TRBJ2-3, with 11 bases aligning to TRBD2. This CDR3 is built from 18 residues. Germline CDR1 LGHNA, CDR2 YNFKEQ. Trimming took 4 bases from V and 6 from J; bases not matched to a gene: 15. CDR3 in amino acids: CASSPTSLAGGQLDTQYF. CDR3 nucleotides: TGTGCCAGCAGCCCCACCTCTCTAGCGGGGGGCCAGTTGGATACGCAGTATTTT.

In its sample, this clonotype was seen many times. The chain is built from TRBV11-2 and TRBJ2-3; D gene ambiguous. The CDR3 totals 18 residues. Trimming left V 1 base short and J 0 bases short, with 17 bases between. The V gene's germline CDR1 is SGHAT and CDR2 FQNNGV. Written as DNA, the CDR3 is TGTGCCAGCAGCTTAGGAGACCCCGGACGGTCTAGCACAGATACGCAGTATTTT. This encodes CASSLGDPGRSSTDTQYF.

The chain combines TRBV11-2 with TRBJ2-7, with a possible D match to TRBD2 (5 bases). Germline CDR1 is SGHAT and CDR2 is FQNNGV. V dropped 1 base and J dropped 7 bases, with 11 bases sitting between them. The CDR3 totals 13 residues. This CDR3 is CASSLVGPGEQYF. In DNA, the CDR3 is TGTGCCAGCAGCTTAGTGGGCCCGGGGGAGCAGTACTTC.

This clonotype was seen more than once but under ten times. J is TRBJ1-1 and V is TRBV2, with 7 bases fitting TRBD1. V shed 7 bases, J shed 0 bases, and the junction held 2 bases outside the gene matches. CDR1 is SNHLY, CDR2 FYNNEI, per germline. The CDR3 extends over 13 amino acids. The CDR3 sequence: CASMGQMNTEAFF. CDR3 DNA: TGTGCCAGCATGGGACAGATGAACACTGAAGCTTTCTTT.

The gene calls are TRBV2 and TRBJ1-5; the match to TRBD1 covers 11 bases. Germline lookup yields CDR1 SNHLY and CDR2 FYNNEI. The CDR3 covers 15 residues. The ends lost 6 bases at V and 4 bases at J; junction bases unmatched: 5. CDR3 region: CASSGGTGGNQPQHF. The CDR3 DNA reads as TGTGCCAGCAGCGGAGGGACAGGGGGAAATCAGCCCCAGCATTTT.

This clonotype was counted only a few times. V gene TRBV5-6 combines with J gene TRBJ1-1; 9 bases fit TRBD1. The CDR3 is 16 amino acids. The germline V gene has CDR1 SGHDT and CDR2 YYEEEE. The V segment lost 5 bases and the J segment 0 bases; nucleotides outside the gene matches: 8. The CDR3 DNA reads TGTGCCAGCAGTGCCGGGACAGGGATCATGAACACTGAAGCTTTCTTT. Protein: CASSAGTGIMNTEAFF.

This clonotype was seen many times. The V and J genes are TRBV29-1 and TRBJ1-3, with D unresolved. This CDR3 has 11 residues. The V gene lost 1 base and the J gene lost 2 bases, with 0 bases spanning the gap. Germline CDR1 reads SQVTM; CDR2 reads ANQGSEA. The CDR3 DNA reads as TGCAGCGTTGAAGCTGGAAACACCATATATTTT. Protein: CSVEAGNTIYF.

Many counts were recorded for this clonotype. The rearrangement joins TRBV27 to TRBJ2-3; TRBD1 agrees at 7 bases. With 6 bases clipped from V and 4 bases from J, the junction kept 13 bases outside the gene matches. The CDR3 is 16 amino acids. Germline values: CDR1 MNHEY, CDR2 SMNVEV (reference sequence). CDR3 amino acids: CASSPAKTGFADTQYF. In DNA form, the CDR3 reads TGTGCCAGCAGCCCCGCAAAGACAGGGTTTGCAGATACGCAGTATTTT.

Ten or more counts support this clonotype. The rearrangement joins TRBV20-1 to TRBJ2-7; TRBD2 agrees at 12 bases. The CDR3 extends over 14 amino acids. J was trimmed by 4 bases and V by 3 bases; bases with no gene match: 4. Germline V gene sequence: CDR1 DFQATT, CDR2 SNEGSKA (reference sequence). The CDR3 region is CSASLAGGRYEQYF. DNA of the CDR3: TGCAGTGCTAGTCTAGCGGGGGGGCGATACGAGCAGTACTTC.

In its sample, this clonotype was seen once. This clone may be a read error of a much larger clone one base away. This chain joins TRBV30 and TRBJ1-1; 7 nucleotides agree with TRBD1. V dropped 4 bases and J dropped 4; count of bases not matched to a gene: 6. This CDR3 is 13 amino acids long. The V gene's germline CDR1 is GTSNPN and CDR2 SVGIG (reference sequence). The CDR3 here is CAWNRQGGTEAFF. CDR3 nucleotides: TGTGCCTGGAACCGACAGGGCGGCACTGAAGCTTTCTTT. Together with reference TRBV30 and TRBJ1-1, the CDR3 gives the full variable domain: SQTIHQWPATLVQPVGSPLSLECTVEGTSNPNLYWYRQAAGRGLQLLFYSVGIGQISSEVPQNLSASRPQDRQFILSSKKLLLSDSGFYLCAWNRQGGTEAFFGQGTRLTVV.

This clonotype was found many times. The gene calls are TRBV6-5 and TRBJ2-1; the D gene is possibly TRBD2 (6 bases). Germline loops: CDR1 MNHEY, CDR2 SVGAGI. The ends were cut back, 2 bases at V and 0 bases at J, with 14 bases in the middle. This CDR3 spans 17 amino acids. CDR3 sequence: CASSYGGVSSSYNEQFF. CDR3 bases: TGTGCCAGCAGTTACGGCGGGGTAAGCTCCTCCTACAATGAGCAGTTCTTC.

The chain couples TRBV3-1 to TRBJ2-2; 10 nucleotides agree with TRBD2. Per the germline V gene, CDR1 is LGHDT and CDR2 is YNNKEL (reference sequence). Trimming at V came to 4 bases and at J to 1 base, leaving 3 bases not matched to a gene. The CDR3 spans 16 residues. The CDR3 bases are TGTGCCAGCAGCCTACTAGCGGGGAAGAACACCGGGGAGCTGTTTTTT. This codes for CASSLLAGKNTGELFF. The entire variable domain, with the rest obtained from reference TRBV3-1 and TRBJ2-2, is as follows: DTAVSQTPKYLVTQMGNDKSIKCEQNLGHDTMYWYKQDSKKFLKIMFSYNNKELIINETVPNRFSPKSPDKAHLNLHINSLELGDSAVYFCASSLLAGKNTGELFFGEGSRLTVL.

The table lists this clonotype with many counts. The rearrangement links TRBV7-8 to TRBJ2-2; D tentatively fits TRBD1 or TRBD2 (5 bases each). Germline lookup yields CDR1 SGHVS and CDR2 FQNEAQ. Trimming pared 3 bases from V and 3 bases from J, leaving 17 bases between. The CDR3 consists of 17 residues. As DNA, the CDR3 is TGTGCCAGCAGCTTCCCAGAGCAGGGAGCGGACACCGGGGAGCTGTTTTTT. As protein: CASSFPEQGADTGELFF.

The V and J genes are TRBV20-1 and TRBJ2-7, with 11 bases aligning to TRBD2. Trimming removed 7 bases from V and 0 bases from J; junction bases left unmatched: 8. There are 15 residues in the CDR3. Per germline, CDR1 DFQATT and CDR2 SNEGSKA (reference sequence). The CDR3 DNA reads TGCAGTGTGCTAGCGGGGGGACAGGGCTCCTACGAGCAGTACTTC. Translation gives CSVLAGGQGSYEQYF.

This clonotype was observed a few times. The chain carries TRBV29-1 and TRBJ1-1, with 7 bases identical to TRBD1. CDR3 length equals 14 residues. CDR1 is SQVTM, CDR2 ANQGSEA, per germline. J lost 5 bases, V lost 7 bases, and 13 bases had no gene match. The CDR3 region has the DNA TGCAGCGCCGACCCCCGACAGGGTGGGACTGAAGCTTTCTTT. Its translation is CSADPRQGGTEAFF.

In this sample, this clonotype turned up many times. The rearrangement joins TRBV20-1 to TRBJ2-6; possibly TRBD2 for D (5 bases). CDR1 and CDR2 from the germline V gene are DFQATT and SNEGSKA (reference sequence). Trimming stripped 5 bases from V and 0 bases from J, with 8 bases between. The CDR3 is 14 amino acids. The CDR3 nucleotides read TGCAGTGCTCGGACTGGCTCTGGGGCCAACGTCCTGACTTTC. As protein: CSARTGSGANVLTF.